This T cell receptor beta chain comes out of a study of cytomegalovirus exposure and HLA in healthy donors. Whole-study results and caveats: By a later analysis, the bulk of CMV-associated TCR beta chains appeared HLA-restricted.

13 Jbeta primers and 60 Vbeta primers were used for the PCR. Assay used: immunoSEQ multiplex PCR; TCRdb lists only in-frame clones, some missing. The specimen's table records more than 85,000 clones. To note about this clone: Its target is not known.

This CDR3 is built from 15 residues. The V gene's germline CDR1 is SNHLY and CDR2 FYNNEI. Trimming shortened V by 2 bases and J by 2 bases, and 7 bases separated the two germline ends. The sequence came from a girl between 10 and 17 years old in good health and CMV-seropositive. The rearrangement joins TRBV2 to TRBJ2-6; D not certain. The specimen was PBMCs. The CDR3 reads CASSEYAAGANVLTF. The CDR3 DNA is TGTGCCAGCAGTGAATACGCGGCTGGGGCCAACGTCCTGACTTTC.